One and the same sample provided the 27 T cell receptor beta chains below, sequenced in a study of technical replicates of blood from a few donors. Measured with immunoSEQ multiplex PCR; TCRdb has only the in-frame clones, and not every one. The sample records fewer than 90,000 clones, approximately 94% being singletons. Sequencing used T cells isolated from PBMCs. These receptors all stem from a human donor in good health.

The CDR3 DNA reads TGTGCCAGCAAAGAGGGCGGAGTTTCTAACTATGGCTACACCTTC. This sequence encodes CASKEGGVSNYGYTF. The chain links TRBV28 to TRBJ1-2, with unresolved D. V dropped 7 bases and J dropped 0 bases, with 15 bases sitting between them. The CDR3 runs 15 residues. Germline V gene lookup returns CDR1 MDHEN and CDR2 SYDVKM.

DNA of the CDR3: TGTGCCAGCAAGGGGGCAGGGGGCTCCGAGCAGTACTTC. Its translation is CASKGAGGSEQYF. This sequence joins TRBV6-1 and TRBJ2-7, with 8 bases fitting TRBD1. Trimming at V came to 7 bases and at J to 6 bases, leaving 8 bases not matched to a gene. Germline CDR1 reads MNHNS; CDR2 reads SASEGT. This CDR3 is 13 amino acids long.

The CDR3 region has the DNA TGCGCCAGCAGCTTGGCAGGGACTAGCGCATACAATGAGCAGTTCTTC. This translates into CASSLAGTSAYNEQFF. The chain has TRBV5-1 and TRBJ2-1; 10 positions match TRBD2. The V segment lost 0 bases and the J segment 4 bases; nucleotides outside the gene matches: 4. This CDR3 is built from 16 residues. Germline V CDR1 and CDR2: SGHRS, YFSETQ.

This rearrangement joins TRBV5-4 to TRBJ1-1; 7 nucleotides align to TRBD1. This CDR3 region has 16 residues. The V gene end was trimmed by 10 bases and the J gene end by 4 bases; junction bases not matched to a gene: 19. Germline V lookup: CDR1 SGHNT, CDR2 YYREEE (reference sequence). The CDR3 nucleotides are TGTGCCGAAACTATCGACAGGGACCCACGGGGCACTGAAGCTTTCTTT. Its translation: CAETIDRDPRGTEAFF.

The gene calls are TRBV5-1 and TRBJ2-7; D not resolved. The CDR3 has 14 amino acids. V was cut by 1 base and J by 3 bases, with 11 bases left in between. Germline lookup yields CDR1 SGHRS and CDR2 YFSETQ. For the CDR3, the DNA is TGCGCCAGCAGCTTGTCCCAAGTTAGCTACGAGCAGTACTTC. It is translated as CASSLSQVSYEQYF.

This chain uses TRBV10-1 with TRBJ2-4, with a weak D call TRBD1 (5 bases). The CDR3 has 14 residues. The V and J ends lost 3 bases and 13 bases respectively, with 19 bases between them. CDR1 is WNHNN and CDR2 is SYGVQD in the germline V gene (reference sequence). This CDR3 reads CASSDSFVGEGQYF. CDR3 sequence (DNA): TGCGCCAGCAGTGACAGTTTCGTAGGGGAAGGCCAGTACTTC.

The V and J genes are TRBV2 and TRBJ2-7, with a tentative D call TRBD1 (5 bases). Germline lookup yields CDR1 SNHLY and CDR2 FYNNEI. The CDR3 covers 13 residues. Between the trimmed V and J ends, which lost 0 bases and 3 bases, there was a span of 6 bases. The CDR3 is CASSEARGYEQYF. The CDR3 nucleotides are TGTGCCAGCAGTGAAGCTAGGGGCTACGAGCAGTACTTC.

This chain uses TRBV5-8 with TRBJ2-5, with 8 positions matching TRBD1. J gave up 2 bases and V 4 bases, and 7 bases lay outside the gene matches. The CDR3 spans 15 residues. Germline lookup yields CDR1 SGHTS and CDR2 YDEGEE. As DNA, the CDR3 is TGTGCCAGCAGCCCGGGACAGGCTCAACAAGAGACCCAGTACTTC. Amino acid sequence: CASSPGQAQQETQYF.

The gene calls are TRBV4-1 and TRBJ2-3; 7 nucleotides agree with TRBD2. Looked up from germline, CDR1 is MGHRA and CDR2 is YSYEKL. The CDR3 extends over 17 amino acids. Trimming cost V 0 bases and J 4 bases; bases outside gene matches: 10. This chain's CDR3 is CASSQDNSGAGADTQYF. CDR3 nucleotides: TGCGCCAGCAGCCAAGATAACAGCGGGGCCGGGGCAGATACGCAGTATTTT.

The chain links TRBV28 to TRBJ2-5; 9 bases are shared with TRBD1. Germline CDR1 MDHEN, CDR2 SYDVKM. V shed 2 bases, J shed 9 bases, and the junction held 7 bases outside the gene matches. The CDR3 covers 14 residues. CDR3 protein: CASSLETGGLAQYF. CDR3 in DNA: TGTGCCAGCAGTTTAGAGACAGGGGGGTTGGCCCAGTACTTC.

This chain uses TRBV6-5 with TRBJ2-6, with TRBD1 identical over 10 bases. Losses at the gene ends were 4 bases for V and 2 bases for J; bases not matched to a gene: 2. This CDR3 has 16 residues. The V gene's germline CDR1 is MNHEY and CDR2 SVGAGI. Here the CDR3 reads CASSSGQGAGANVLTF. CDR3 DNA sequence: TGTGCCAGCAGTTCCGGACAGGGGGCTGGGGCCAACGTCCTGACTTTC.

The rearrangement uses TRBV5-4 and TRBJ1-2; 8 nucleotides line up with TRBD1. Looked up from germline, CDR1 is SGHNT and CDR2 is YYREEE (reference sequence). CDR3 length equals 15 residues. The ends lost 4 bases at V and 2 bases at J; junction bases unmatched: 7. The CDR3 loop is CASSPRTGPNYGYTF. In DNA form, the CDR3 reads TGTGCCAGCAGCCCCCGGACAGGGCCGAACTATGGCTACACCTTC.

The chain is built from TRBV11-3 and TRBJ1-4; 7 bases map to TRBD1. V gave up 5 bases and J gave up 5 bases; unmatched junction bases: 17. The CDR3 runs 18 residues. The V gene's germline CDR1 is SGHNT and CDR2 YENEEA. In nucleotides, the CDR3 is TGTGCCAGCAGCCCGGATTATCGGCAACAGGGGAGAAATGAAAAACTGTTTTTT. This codes for CASSPDYRQQGRNEKLFF.

This clone is a singleton in its sample. The V gene is TRBV5-4, the J gene TRBJ2-7, with D possibly matching TRBD2 (7 bases). The CDR3 covers 17 residues. Per germline, CDR1 SGHNT and CDR2 YYREEE (reference sequence). Trimming took off 4 bases at V and 2 bases at J, with 22 bases between the two ends. DNA of the CDR3: TGTGCCAGCAGCATATCCAAGGATGGGCGGGGGCCCTACGAGCAGTACTTC. Translated, it gives CASSISKDGRGPYEQYF.

The CDR3: CASRGIRDSQETQYF. The DNA of the CDR3 is TGTGCCAGCAGGGGAATACGGGACAGTCAAGAGACCCAGTACTTC. The V call is TRBV11-2, the J call TRBJ2-5, with 7 positions matching TRBD1. CDR1 is SGHAT, CDR2 FQNNGV, per germline. The CDR3 consists of 15 residues. With 6 bases clipped from V and 2 bases from J, the junction kept 9 bases outside the gene matches.

This clone has a single count. This rearrangement joins TRBV5-1 to TRBJ2-3; D not resolved. Trimming pared 4 bases from V and 5 bases from J, leaving 11 bases between. The germline gives CDR1 SGHRS, CDR2 YFSETQ. CDR3 size: 13 residues. This CDR3 is CASSPSTGDTQYF. In nucleotides, the CDR3 is TGCGCCAGCAGCCCCTCAACGGGAGATACGCAGTATTTT.

The rearrangement uses TRBV30 and TRBJ2-7, with D perhaps TRBD1 (5 bases). Germline CDR1 GTSNPN, CDR2 SVGIG (reference sequence). The CDR3 extends over 13 amino acids. V lost 3 bases and J lost 2, with 11 bases in between. This CDR3 reads CAWRGLPPYEQYF. The DNA of the CDR3 is TGTGCCTGGAGGGGGCTCCCTCCCTACGAGCAGTACTTC.

The chain employs TRBV6-5 and TRBJ2-3; D call uncertain. This CDR3 comprises 13 residues. Per germline, CDR1 MNHEY and CDR2 SVGAGI. V lost 5 bases and J lost 6, with 12 bases in between. CDR3 coding DNA: TGTGCCAGCAGTCCGATTGGAGATGATACGCAGTATTTT. It specifies CASSPIGDDTQYF.

The chain links TRBV2 to TRBJ2-2; no firm D call. CDR3 length equals 14 residues. Germline CDR1 is SNHLY and CDR2 is FYNNEI. Trimming stripped 8 bases from V and 2 bases from J, with 12 bases between. The CDR3 DNA reads TGTGCCAGCCACCTTTTGGGCAACACCGGGGAGCTGTTTTTT. Its translation is CASHLLGNTGELFF.

The chain recombines TRBV19 with TRBJ1-2; 7 nucleotides align to TRBD1. The CDR3 loop spans 16 amino acids. Germline V CDR1 and CDR2: LNHDA, SQIVND (reference sequence). V trimming: 6 bases; J trimming: 8 bases; junction bases outside the gene matches: 18. The CDR3 coding sequence is TGTGCCAGTAGATCCCGGGTTGGAACAGGGGCAGGGGGCTACACCTTC. Its protein is CASRSRVGTGAGGYTF.

The CDR3 is CASSPGDWRGRGDTQYF. CDR3 sequence (DNA): TGTGCCAGCAGCCCCGGAGACTGGCGGGGCCGGGGGGATACGCAGTATTTT. The rearrangement links TRBV11-3 to TRBJ2-3, with D possibly TRBD2 on 6 matching bases. This CDR3 has 17 residues. Trimming shortened V by 5 bases and J by 6 bases, and 24 bases separated the two germline ends. CDR1 and CDR2 (germline): SGHNT, YENEEA.

The chain employs TRBV29-1 and TRBJ2-1; TRBD2 matches at 9 bases. The germline CDR1 and CDR2 sequences are SQVTM and ANQGSEA. J gave up 5 bases and V 3 bases, and 5 bases lay outside the gene matches. This CDR3 is 14 amino acids long. The CDR3: CSVDRTSDNNEQFF. Here the CDR3 DNA reads TGCAGCGTTGACCGGACTAGCGACAACAATGAGCAGTTCTTC.

The chain uses TRBV10-3 and TRBJ2-2; a weak D match, TRBD1 (5 bases). This CDR3 contains 17 residues. CDR1 and CDR2 from the germline V gene are ENHRY and SYGVKD. V lost 8 bases and J 1 base, leaving 20 bases between the germline ends. DNA for the CDR3: TGTGCCATCGGGGCGAGGTTAGGTGGGGAGAACACCGGGGAGCTGTTTTTT. This codes for CAIGARLGGENTGELFF.

The rearrangement joins TRBV2 to TRBJ1-4; 11 bases match TRBD1. J gave up 6 bases and V 10 bases, and 4 bases lay outside the gene matches. CDR1 SNHLY and CDR2 FYNNEI come from the germline V gene. This CDR3 is built from 13 residues. The CDR3: CAITGQGDEKLFF. CDR3 DNA sequence: TGTGCCATCACGGGACAGGGGGATGAAAAACTGTTTTTT.

This clone has just a few counts. The chain is built from TRBV11-2 and TRBJ1-2; TRBD1 is a possible D gene (5 bases). The CDR3 loop spans 15 amino acids. Germline V gene lookup returns CDR1 SGHAT and CDR2 FQNNGV. V lost 7 bases and J 0 bases, leaving 15 bases between the germline ends. Here the CDR3 DNA reads TGTGCCAGCATAAACCAGGGAATAACTAACTATGGCTACACCTTC. It yields the protein CASINQGITNYGYTF. Full variable domain (rest looked up from reference TRBV11-2 and TRBJ1-2): EAGVAQSPRYKIIEKRQSVAFWCNPISGHATLYWYQQILGQGPKLLIQFQNNGVVDDSQLPKDRFSAERLKGVDSTLKIQPAKLEDSAVYLCASINQGITNYGYTFGSGTRLTVV.

CDR3 protein: CASSKRESGANVLTF. CDR3 in DNA: TGTGCCAGCAGTAAACGGGAATCTGGGGCCAACGTCCTGACTTTC. The chain carries TRBV2 and TRBJ2-6, with a tentative D call TRBD2 (5 bases). V was cut by 5 bases and J by 1 base, with 9 bases left in between. Per germline, CDR1 SNHLY and CDR2 FYNNEI. The length of the CDR3 is 15 residues.

The chain is built from TRBV7-2 and TRBJ2-3, with D maybe TRBD1 (6 bases). The V end lost 3 bases, the J end lost 7 bases, and 14 bases lay between the germline ends. This CDR3 has 14 amino acids. Germline assignment: CDR1 SGHTA and CDR2 FQGNSA. As DNA, the CDR3 is TGTGCCAGCAGCTTTAGGCCGGGACAAAATACGCAGTATTTT. The encoded protein is CASSFRPGQNTQYF.